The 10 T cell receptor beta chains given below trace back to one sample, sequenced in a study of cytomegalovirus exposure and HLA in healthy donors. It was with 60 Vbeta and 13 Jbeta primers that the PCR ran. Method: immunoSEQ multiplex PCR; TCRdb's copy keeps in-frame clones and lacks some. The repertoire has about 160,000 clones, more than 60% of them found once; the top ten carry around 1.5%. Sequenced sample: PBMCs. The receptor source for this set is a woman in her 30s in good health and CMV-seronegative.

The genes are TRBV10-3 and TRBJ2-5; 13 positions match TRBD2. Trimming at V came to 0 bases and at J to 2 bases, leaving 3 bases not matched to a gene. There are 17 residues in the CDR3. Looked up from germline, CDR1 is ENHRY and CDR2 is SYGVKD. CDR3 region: CAISESGTSGVQETQYF. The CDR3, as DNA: TGTGCCATCAGTGAGTCGGGGACTAGCGGGGTGCAAGAGACCCAGTACTTC.

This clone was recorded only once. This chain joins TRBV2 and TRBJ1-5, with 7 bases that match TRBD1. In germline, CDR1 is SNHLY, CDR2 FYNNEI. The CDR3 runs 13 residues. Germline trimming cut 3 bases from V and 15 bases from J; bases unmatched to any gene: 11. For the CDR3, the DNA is TGTGCCAGCAGTGACAGGGGGAAGGTTTGTGTGCATTTT. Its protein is CASSDRGKVCVHF.

The DNA of the CDR3 is TGTGCCAGCAGTTTAACAGGGGTCGGGGAGCTGTTTTTT. Translating it yields CASSLTGVGELFF. The V and J genes are TRBV28 and TRBJ2-2, with TRBD1 matching 7 bases. The CDR3 is 13 amino acids. The germline V gene has CDR1 MDHEN and CDR2 SYDVKM. Trimming at V came to 2 bases and at J to 7 bases, leaving 1 base not matched to a gene.

DNA for the CDR3: TGTGCCAGCAGCGACAGGGGCGCAACTAATGAAAAACTGTTTTTT. Its protein is CASSDRGATNEKLFF. The V gene is TRBV2, the J gene TRBJ1-4; 8 positions match TRBD1. Per germline, CDR1 SNHLY and CDR2 FYNNEI. Losses at the gene ends were 6 bases for V and 0 bases for J; bases not matched to a gene: 3. The CDR3 extends over 15 amino acids. The whole variable domain, remainder taken from reference TRBV2 and TRBJ1-4, is EPEVTQTPSHQVTQMGQEVILRCVPISNHLYFYWYRQILGQKVEFLVSFYNNEISEKSEIFDDQFSVERPDGSNFTLKIRSTKLEDSAMYFCASSDRGATNEKLFFGSGTQLSVL.

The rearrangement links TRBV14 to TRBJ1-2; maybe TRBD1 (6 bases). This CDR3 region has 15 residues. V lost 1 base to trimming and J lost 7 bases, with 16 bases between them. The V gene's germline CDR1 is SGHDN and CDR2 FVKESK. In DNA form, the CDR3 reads TGTGCCAGCAGCCAAGGGACAGTCGGGCGATCTGGCTACACCTTC. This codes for CASSQGTVGRSGYTF.

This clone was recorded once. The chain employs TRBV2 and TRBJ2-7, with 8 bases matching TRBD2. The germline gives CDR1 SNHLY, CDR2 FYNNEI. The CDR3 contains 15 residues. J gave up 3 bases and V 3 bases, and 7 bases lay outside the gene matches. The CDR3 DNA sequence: TGTGCCAGCAGTGATCGGGCGGGGGGACTCTACGAGCAGTACTTC. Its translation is CASSDRAGGLYEQYF.

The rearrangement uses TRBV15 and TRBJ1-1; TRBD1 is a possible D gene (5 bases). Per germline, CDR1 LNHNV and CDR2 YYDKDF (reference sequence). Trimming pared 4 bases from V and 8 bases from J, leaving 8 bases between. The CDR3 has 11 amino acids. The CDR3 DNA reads TGTGCCACCAGCACACGACAGGAAGCTTTCTTT. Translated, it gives CATSTRQEAFF.

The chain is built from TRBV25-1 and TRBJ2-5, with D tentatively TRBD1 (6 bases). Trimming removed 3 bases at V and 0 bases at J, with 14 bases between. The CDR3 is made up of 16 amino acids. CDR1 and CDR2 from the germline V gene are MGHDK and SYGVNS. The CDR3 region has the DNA TGTGCCAGCAGTGACCCTCGGACAGACTACCAAGAGACCCAGTACTTC. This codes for CASSDPRTDYQETQYF.

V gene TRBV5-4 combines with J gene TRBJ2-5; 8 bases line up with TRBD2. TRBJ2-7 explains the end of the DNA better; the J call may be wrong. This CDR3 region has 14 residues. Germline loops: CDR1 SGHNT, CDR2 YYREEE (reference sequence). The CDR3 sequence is CASSLSGDSYEQYF. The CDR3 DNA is TGTGCCAGCAGCCTTAGCGGGGACTCCTACGAGCAGTACTTC.

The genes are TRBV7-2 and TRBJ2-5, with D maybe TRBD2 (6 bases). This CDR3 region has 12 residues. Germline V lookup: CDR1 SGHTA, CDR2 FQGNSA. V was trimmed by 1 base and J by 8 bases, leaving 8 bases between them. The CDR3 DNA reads TGTGCCAGCAGCTTAGGGCGGGGTACCCAGTACTTC. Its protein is CASSLGRGTQYF.